A single sample is the source of the 14 T cell receptor beta chains below, sequenced in a study of technical replicates of blood from a few donors. The table came from immunoSEQ multiplex PCR; TCRdb's copy has only in-frame clones and leaves some out. Of about 100,000 clones in the sample, about 94% are singletons; the top ten hold roughly 0.22%. The sample comprised T cells isolated from PBMCs. These receptors all come from a human donor in good health.

J is TRBJ1-1 and V is TRBV18; TRBD1 is a possible D gene (6 bases). The CDR3 loop spans 13 amino acids. V was cut by 2 bases and J by 3 bases, with 7 bases left in between. CDR1 and CDR2 (germline): KGHSH, LQKENI. CDR3 sequence: CASSPGQHTEAFF. The CDR3 bases are TGTGCCAGCTCACCAGGACAGCACACTGAAGCTTTCTTT.

The rearrangement links TRBV9 to TRBJ1-2; D perhaps matches TRBD1 (5 bases). CDR1 is SGDLS and CDR2 is YYNGEE in the germline V gene. This CDR3 region has 13 residues. Trimming left V 2 bases short and J 5 bases short, with 10 bases between. In DNA form, the CDR3 reads TGTGCCAGCAGCGTTACAGGTCCGTATGGCTACACCTTC. This translates into CASSVTGPYGYTF.

J is TRBJ2-5 and V is TRBV12-5, with 9 bases fitting TRBD2. The length of the CDR3 is 15 residues. Losses at the gene ends were 5 bases for V and 3 bases for J; bases not matched to a gene: 7. CDR1 is LGHNT, CDR2 FRNRAP, per germline. CDR3 loop: CASGHRIAGEETQYF. In DNA, the CDR3 is TGTGCTAGTGGTCACCGAATAGCGGGAGAAGAGACCCAGTACTTC.

V usage is TRBV6-5 and J usage is TRBJ2-7; a weak D match, TRBD1 (6 bases). This CDR3 comprises 15 residues. The germline gives CDR1 MNHEY, CDR2 SVGAGI. V was pared by 0 bases and J by 0 bases, with 9 bases between. In DNA, the CDR3 is TGTGCCAGCAGTTACTCGAGGGACATCTCCTACGAGCAGTACTTC. It codes for CASSYSRDISYEQYF.

The chain employs TRBV7-9 and TRBJ2-3, with 11 nucleotides matching TRBD2. The J segment lost 7 bases and the V segment lost 6 bases, leaving 3 bases of the junction unmatched. Germline V gene lookup returns CDR1 SEHNR and CDR2 FQNEAQ (reference sequence). The CDR3 sequence is 13 residues long. CDR3 in DNA: TGTGCCAGCAGAACTAGCGGGGGTTATACGCAGTATTTT. This gives the protein CASRTSGGYTQYF.

This clone came up once. The chain uses TRBV15 and TRBJ1-1; no clear D. There are 14 residues in the CDR3. Germline-derived CDR1 and CDR2 are LNHNV and YYDKDF (reference sequence). V dropped 6 bases and J dropped 9 bases, with 20 bases sitting between them. CDR3 region: CATRIGSMNSQAFF. The CDR3 DNA reads TGTGCCACCAGGATCGGTAGTATGAACAGTCAAGCTTTCTTT.

The chain has TRBV5-6 and TRBJ2-1; 10 nucleotides agree with TRBD1. V trimming: 5 bases; J trimming: 5 bases; junction bases outside the gene matches: 7. This CDR3 has 15 residues. The V gene's germline CDR1 is SGHDT and CDR2 YYEEEE. CDR3 DNA sequence: TGTGCCAGCAGTCCCCCGGGACAGGGGCACAATGAGCAGTTCTTC. This translates into CASSPPGQGHNEQFF.

The rearrangement links TRBV12-2 to TRBJ2-2; the DNA was not compared with TRBD2, the D call given in the table. TRBV12-2 is a documented pseudogene. The CDR3 is 15 residues long. CDR3 sequence (DNA): TGTGCAAGTCGCTTAGGTTCCCTAGTCGGCGGGGAGCTGTTTTTT. This translates into CASRLGSLVGGELFF.

This clone came up once. This chain links TRBV19 with TRBJ1-5; 7 bases match TRBD1. V lost 9 bases and J lost 4; bases outside the gene matches: 12. The germline gives CDR1 LNHDA, CDR2 SQIVND (reference sequence). The CDR3 is 15 amino acids. In nucleotides, the CDR3 is TGTGCCAGCAACCTATGGGACAGCGGAAATCAGCCCCAGCATTTT. This encodes CASNLWDSGNQPQHF.

The rearrangement joins TRBV19 to TRBJ2-4; possible D gene TRBD1, 5 bases. This CDR3 spans 15 amino acids. Trimming took 4 bases from V and 6 from J, leaving 16 bases between them. CDR1 and CDR2 (germline): LNHDA, SQIVND (reference sequence). The CDR3 region has the DNA TGTGCCAGTAGTACACTAATACAGGAGAGAAACATTCAGTACTTC. Translated, it gives CASSTLIQERNIQYF.

The chain is built from TRBV28 and TRBJ2-2, with TRBD1 matching 9 bases. The germline gives CDR1 MDHEN, CDR2 SYDVKM. V shed 2 bases, J shed 5 bases, and the junction held 3 bases outside the gene matches. The CDR3 loop spans 15 amino acids. In DNA, the CDR3 is TGTGCCAGCAGTTTAGGGACAGGGTCGACCGGGGAGCTGTTTTTT. Its protein is CASSLGTGSTGELFF.

Only one count was recorded for this clone. The rearrangement uses TRBV10-1 and TRBJ2-5; D might be TRBD2 (6 bases). Germline-derived CDR1 and CDR2 are WNHNN and SYGVQD (reference sequence). The CDR3 sequence is 17 residues long. V lost 0 bases and J 5 bases, leaving 19 bases between the germline ends. CDR3 nucleotide sequence: TGCGCCAGCAGTGAGTCGAAAGGGCGGGACTTCCCCGAGACCCAGTACTTC. It encodes CASSESKGRDFPETQYF.

This clone was recorded only once. The rearrangement links TRBV27 to TRBJ1-5; 7 bases align to TRBD1. In germline, CDR1 is MNHEY, CDR2 SMNVEV (reference sequence). CDR3 length: 16 amino acids. Trimming at V came to 7 bases and at J to 6 bases, leaving 15 bases not matched to a gene. CDR3 bases: TGTGCCAGCAACCCCTCGGAAGACAGGGTGTTTCAGCCCCAGCATTTT. Translating gives CASNPSEDRVFQPQHF.

V and J are TRBV5-5 and TRBJ1-5; 9 nucleotides match TRBD1. The ends lost 2 bases at V and 5 bases at J; junction bases unmatched: 8. CDR1 SGHKS and CDR2 YYEKEE come from the germline V gene (reference sequence). The CDR3 has 16 residues. The CDR3 DNA is TGTGCCAGCAGCTTTGGCCTGGGGACAGGGCATCAGCCCCAGCATTTT. Encoded protein: CASSFGLGTGHQPQHF.